Included here is one T cell receptor beta chain sequence, with context. Its target is unknown. The sample belongs to a study of a mutant IDH1 vaccine in newly diagnosed glioma. About the study: The vaccination schedule gave patients eight doses in weeks 1, 3, 5, 7, 11, 15, 19 and 23. Either 4-6 weeks after radiotherapy alone or alongside temozolomide, vaccination was begun.

Regarding the study as a whole: The authors found pseudoprogression apparently unrelated to changes in top peripheral T cell clonotypes.

Time point defined: week 5, during vaccination. Vaccine doses each comprised 300 ug of mutant IDH1 20-mer peptide, with topical imiquimod. Generated by immunoSEQ multiplex PCR, the TCRdb table keeps only in-frame clones and is missing some. The table has fewer than 100,000 clones, about 91% seen once; the top ten hold just over 0.55%. The sample was PBMCs, taken from a glioma patient whose treatment included an IDH1 peptide vaccine. This TCR was sampled from a woman aged 50 to 60 with glioma.

The CDR3 region has the DNA TGTGCCAGCAGCCCAGGCAGGGGTTCCACCTACGAGCAGTACTTC. Residues: CASSPGRGSTYEQYF. This chain connects TRBV28 to TRBJ2-7, with a weak D call TRBD1 (6 bases). Germline-derived CDR1 and CDR2 are MDHEN and SYDVKM. V was pared by 6 bases and J by 2 bases, with 17 bases between. The CDR3 loop spans 15 amino acids. Filled out from reference TRBV28 and TRBJ2-7, the complete variable domain reads DVKVTQSSRYLVKRTGEKVFLECVQDMDHENMFWYRQDPGLGLRLIYFSYDVKMKEKGDIPEGYSVSREKKERFSLILESASTNQTSMYLCASSPGRGSTYEQYFGPGTRLTVT.